This TCR beta chain was profiled in a study of T cell responses to AZD1222 COVID-19 vaccine. Study results and limitations: It should be noted that donors were predominantly white British and more often female, and clonal diversity was possibly underestimated.

This clone was recorded only once. Its antigen remains unidentified. Sequenced by immunoSEQ multiplex PCR; TCRdb stores in-frame clones only, minus some. This table holds about 160,000 clones, 92% found once. The sequence derives from an adult in good health. This sample comprised peripheral blood, obtained on day 0 of MenACWY control vaccination.

The CDR3 bases are TGTGCCAGCAGCACCGCCGCGGACAGGGGTGTTCAGCCCCAGCATTTT. It is translated as CASSTAADRGVQPQHF. The chain recombines TRBV28 with TRBJ1-5; 9 positions match TRBD1. The CDR3 has 16 amino acids. The germline V gene has CDR1 MDHEN and CDR2 SYDVKM. The J segment lost 6 bases and the V segment lost 6 bases, leaving 12 bases of the junction unmatched.